This TCR beta chain emerged from a study of PD-1 blockade in mismatch repair-deficient tumors. Study outcomes and limitations: Tumor-resident clones, often absent from pretreatment blood, expanded after pembrolizumab and then contracted.

Concerning this clone itself: Its target is unknown.

From germline, CDR1 is LNHDA and CDR2 SQIVND (reference sequence). This CDR3 region has 15 residues. V was pared by 7 bases and J by 4 bases, with 17 bases between. Repertoires were generated with immunoSEQ multiplex PCR, while TCRdb's copy carries only in-frame clones and drops some. The data hold approximately 60,000 clones, with approximately 89% observed a single time. PCR or immunohistochemistry showed mismatch repair deficiency in every enrolled patient. The sample here was peripheral blood, taken 52 weeks after starting pembrolizumab. The TCR sequence derives from an adult with mismatch repair-deficient cancer. The J gene is TRBJ1-5, the V gene TRBV19; unclear D gene. In nucleotides, the CDR3 is TGTGCCAGTAAAAGTTCGCGGGGTTCGAATCAGCCCCAGCATTTT. Its translation: CASKSSRGSNQPQHF.